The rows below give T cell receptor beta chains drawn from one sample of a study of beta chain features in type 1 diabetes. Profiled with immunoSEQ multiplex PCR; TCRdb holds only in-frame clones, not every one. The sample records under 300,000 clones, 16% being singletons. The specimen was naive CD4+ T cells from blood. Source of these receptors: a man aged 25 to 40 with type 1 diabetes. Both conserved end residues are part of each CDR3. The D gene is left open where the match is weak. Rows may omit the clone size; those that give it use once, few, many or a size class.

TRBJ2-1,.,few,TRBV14,CASSQARAEQFF,TGTGCCAGCAGCCAAGCTCGGGCGGAGCAGTTCTTC
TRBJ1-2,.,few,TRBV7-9,CASSTHIGVHGYTF,TGTGCCAGCAGCACGCACATAGGGGTCCATGGCTACACCTTC
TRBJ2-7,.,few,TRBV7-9,CASSTRGRTNYEQYF,TGTGCCAGCAGCACCCGGGGCAGGACGAACTACGAGCAGTACTTC
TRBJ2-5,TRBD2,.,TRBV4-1,CASSQDGEGLETQYF,TGCGCCAGCAGCCAAGATGGGGAGGGTCTAGAGACCCAGTACTTC
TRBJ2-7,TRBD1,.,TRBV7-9,CASSPGQALYEQYF,TGTGCCAGCAGCCCGGGACAGGCGCTTTACGAGCAGTACTTC
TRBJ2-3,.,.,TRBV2,CASSNRKTGYSTDTQYF,TGTGCCAGCAGTAATCGGAAAACTGGGTATAGCACAGATACGCAGTATTTT
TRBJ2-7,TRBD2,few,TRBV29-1,CSAIPGLHSYEQYF,TGCAGCGCTATACCGGGACTACATTCCTACGAGCAGTACTTC
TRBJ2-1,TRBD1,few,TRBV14,CASSLGQKLNEQFF,TGTGCCAGCAGCCTGGGACAGAAGTTAAATGAGCAGTTCTTC
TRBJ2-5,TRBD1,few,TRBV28,CAYRGLYQETQYF,TGTGCCTACAGGGGGCTGTATCAAGAGACCCAGTACTTC
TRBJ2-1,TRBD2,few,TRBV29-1,CSVEEGTSIGNEQFF,TGCAGCGTTGAAGAAGGGACTAGTATCGGCAATGAGCAGTTCTTC
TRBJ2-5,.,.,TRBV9,CASSVGGGETQYF,TGTGCCAGCAGCGTAGGTGGGGGTGAGACCCAGTACTTC
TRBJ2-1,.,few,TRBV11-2,CASGIYNEQFF,TGTGCCAGCGGGATTTACAATGAGCAGTTCTTC
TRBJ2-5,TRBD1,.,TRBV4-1,CASSQRDSQETQYF,TGCGCCAGCAGCCAACGGGACAGCCAAGAGACCCAGTACTTC
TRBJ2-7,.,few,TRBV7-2,CASSLVSGVNSYEQYF,TGTGCCAGCAGCTTAGTTTCCGGAGTTAACTCCTACGAGCAGTACTTC
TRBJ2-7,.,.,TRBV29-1,CSVRGQDRQSSYEQYF,TGCAGCGTACGGGGCCAGGACAGACAAAGCTCCTACGAGCAGTACTTC
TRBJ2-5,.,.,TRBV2,CASSEDAGKRETQYF,TGTGCCAGCAGTGAAGATGCGGGCAAGAGGGAGACCCAGTACTTC
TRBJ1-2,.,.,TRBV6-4,CASSAGQAYGYTF,TGTGCCAGCAGTGCGGGACAAGCATATGGCTACACCTTC
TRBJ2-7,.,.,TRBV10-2,CASNPQGHEQYF,TGCGCCAGCAACCCACAGGGCCACGAGCAGTACTTC
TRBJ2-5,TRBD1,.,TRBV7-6,CASSLPGQGALETQYF,TGTGCCAGCAGCTTACCCGGACAGGGGGCTCTGGAGACCCAGTACTTC
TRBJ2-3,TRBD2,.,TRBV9,CASSVSGKSTDTQYF,TGTGCCAGCAGCGTTAGCGGGAAAAGCACAGATACGCAGTATTTT
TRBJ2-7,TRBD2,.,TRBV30,CAWRKGLAGVYEQYF,TGTGCCTGGAGAAAGGGACTAGCGGGAGTCTACGAGCAGTACTTC
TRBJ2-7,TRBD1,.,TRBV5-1,CASSLDISTGYEQYF,TGCGCCAGCAGCCTAGATATTTCGACAGGGTATGAGCAGTACTTC
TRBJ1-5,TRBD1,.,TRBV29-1,CSVGQGGQPQHF,TGCAGCGTCGGACAGGGGGGACAGCCCCAGCATTTT
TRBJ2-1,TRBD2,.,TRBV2,CASRDTSGSRKFF,TGTGCCAGCAGAGATACTAGCGGGAGTCGGAAGTTCTTC